Shown below are 15 T cell receptor beta chains from a single sample sequenced in a study of blood T cell repertoires in COVID-19. Using immunoSEQ multiplex PCR, the repertoire was profiled, and TCRdb retains in-frame clones only, with some absent. The data hold 250,000 to 300,000 clones, with 88% observed a single time. The sequenced sample was PBMCs or T cells enriched from blood (not recorded which). These receptors were collected from a woman aged 60 to 75 in a cohort exposed to, infected with or recovered from COVID-19 (not recorded which).

The chain has TRBV27 and TRBJ1-5; 8 bases line up with TRBD1. The CDR3 has 15 amino acids. V shed 6 bases, J shed 4 bases, and the junction held 8 bases outside the gene matches. CDR1 MNHEY and CDR2 SMNVEV come from the germline V gene (reference sequence). CDR3 loop: CASSDQGANNQPQHF. The CDR3 nucleotides read TGTGCCAGCAGCGATCAGGGGGCCAATAATCAGCCCCAGCATTTT.

The chain recombines TRBV3-1 (or the pseudogene TRBV3-2) with TRBJ2-2; D might be TRBD1 (5 bases). CDR3 length: 16 residues. V dropped 0 bases and J dropped 7 bases, with 15 bases sitting between them. Germline CDR1 is LGHDT and CDR2 is YNNKEL (reference sequence). For the CDR3, the DNA is TGTGCCAGCAGCCAAGATAGAAGGCAGGGCCACGGGGAGCTGTTTTTT. Its protein is CASSQDRRQGHGELFF.

The chain joins TRBV19 to TRBJ2-1, with D possibly matching TRBD2 (5 bases). Trimming took off 4 bases at V and 7 bases at J, with 11 bases between the two ends. Germline CDR1 and CDR2: LNHDA and SQIVND (reference sequence). There are 13 residues in the CDR3. The CDR3 loop reads CASSNLAPNEQFF. The CDR3 nucleotides read TGTGCCAGTAGTAACCTAGCCCCGAATGAGCAGTTCTTC.

This clone turned up a few times. This chain uses TRBV5-4 with TRBJ1-2, with D possibly matching TRBD1 (5 bases). Between the trimmed V and J ends, which lost 5 bases and 0 bases, there was a span of 14 bases. Germline loops: CDR1 SGHNT, CDR2 YYREEE (reference sequence). This CDR3 region has 15 residues. CDR3 loop: CASRDKRGANYGYTF. The CDR3, as DNA: TGTGCCAGCAGGGATAAACGGGGGGCTAACTATGGCTACACCTTC. Using reference TRBV5-4 and TRBJ1-2 for the parts outside the CDR3, the full variable domain is ETGVTQSPTHLIKTRGQQVTLRCSSQSGHNTVSWYQQALGQGPQFIFQYYREEENGRGNFPPRFSGLQFPNYSSELNVNALELDDSALYLCASRDKRGANYGYTFGSGTRLTVV.

This clone was picked up one time. The chain has TRBV5-4 and TRBJ2-1; 7 bases match TRBD2. Germline values: CDR1 SGHNT, CDR2 YYREEE (reference sequence). CDR3 length equals 16 residues. V was clipped by 6 bases and J by 0 bases; unmatched bases: 9. The CDR3 DNA reads TGTGCCAGCACCAACATAGCGGGCAGCTCCTACAATGAGCAGTTCTTC. It yields the protein CASTNIAGSSYNEQFF.

The rearrangement uses TRBV5-1 and TRBJ2-7; 10 bases fit TRBD1. Looked up from germline, CDR1 is SGHRS and CDR2 is YFSETQ. This CDR3 has 13 residues. J gave up 8 bases and V 5 bases, and 7 bases lay outside the gene matches. The CDR3: CASRRDRGEKQYF. In DNA form, the CDR3 reads TGCGCCAGCAGGCGGGACAGGGGAGAAAAGCAGTACTTC.

The chain couples TRBV28 to TRBJ2-7, with TRBD1 identical over 11 bases. Germline V gives CDR1 MDHEN, CDR2 SYDVKM. J was trimmed by 6 bases and V by 4 bases; bases with no gene match: 5. The CDR3 runs to 14 residues. CDR3 in amino acids: CASSYVGTGGEQYF. CDR3 coding DNA: TGTGCCAGCAGTTACGTCGGGACAGGGGGCGAGCAGTACTTC.

The V call is TRBV30, the J call TRBJ2-7; 7 bases match TRBD1. V was clipped by 3 bases and J by 4 bases; unmatched bases: 9. The V gene's germline CDR1 is GTSNPN and CDR2 SVGIG (reference sequence). The length of the CDR3 is 14 residues. DNA of the CDR3: TGTGCCTGGAGCTCACGACAGGGAGCTTACGAGCAGTACTTC. Amino acid sequence: CAWSSRQGAYEQYF. Full variable domain (remainder filled in from reference TRBV30 and TRBJ2-7): SQTIHQWPATLVQPVGSPLSLECTVEGTSNPNLYWYRQAAGRGLQLLFYSVGIGQISSEVPQNLSASRPQDRQFILSSKKLLLSDSGFYLCAWSSRQGAYEQYFGPGTRLTVT.

This chain joins TRBV9 and TRBJ2-3, with 8 bases identical to TRBD1. Trimming at V came to 0 bases and at J to 4 bases, leaving 7 bases not matched to a gene. CDR1 is SGDLS and CDR2 is YYNGEE in the germline V gene. The CDR3 length is 16 residues. The CDR3 protein is CASSVGWTGIPDTQYF. In DNA form, the CDR3 reads TGTGCCAGCAGCGTAGGGTGGACAGGGATCCCAGATACGCAGTATTTT.

V gene TRBV3-1 (or the pseudogene TRBV3-2) combines with J gene TRBJ1-5; D is undetermined. V was shortened by 0 bases and J by 0 bases, with 12 bases between the two germline ends. Germline V gene sequence: CDR1 LGHDT, CDR2 YNNKEL (reference sequence). The CDR3 length is 17 residues. CDR3 nucleotide sequence: TGTGCCAGCAGCCAAGAGCCCCCAGGCTATAGCAATCAGCCCCAGCATTTT. Amino acids: CASSQEPPGYSNQPQHF.

This chain connects TRBV7-3 to TRBJ1-1; the D gene is possibly TRBD1 (6 bases). Trimming shortened V by 4 bases and J by 7 bases, and 16 bases separated the two germline ends. Germline V lookup: CDR1 SGHTA, CDR2 FQGTGA. The CDR3 contains 14 residues. CDR3 region: CASSSTEGRGEAFF. CDR3 bases: TGTGCCAGCAGCTCTACCGAGGGCAGGGGTGAAGCTTTCTTT.

The count of this clone is one. The same CDR3 is also encoded by other DNA sequences in this sample. The CDR3 DNA is TGTGCCAGCAGTTTAAGCGGGAGGGCCTACAATGAGCAGTTCTTC. This sequence encodes CASSLSGRAYNEQFF. The chain links TRBV28 to TRBJ2-1; 10 bases are shared with TRBD2. V lost 2 bases, J lost 2 bases, and 0 bases stayed unmatched. This CDR3 region has 15 residues. Germline V CDR1 and CDR2: MDHEN, SYDVKM.

The gene calls are TRBV11-2 and TRBJ1-3, with unresolved D. This CDR3 spans 17 amino acids. The V gene's germline CDR1 is SGHAT and CDR2 FQNNGV. The germline V and J ends were trimmed by 1 base and 1 base, with 14 bases remaining between them. This CDR3 reads CASSLVLPTWSGNTIYF. The CDR3 nucleotides are TGTGCCAGCAGCTTAGTTCTTCCGACTTGGTCTGGAAACACCATATATTTT. The whole variable domain, filled in from reference TRBV11-2 and TRBJ1-3, reads EAGVAQSPRYKIIEKRQSVAFWCNPISGHATLYWYQQILGQGPKLLIQFQNNGVVDDSQLPKDRFSAERLKGVDSTLKIQPAKLEDSAVYLCASSLVLPTWSGNTIYFGEGSWLTVV.

V gene TRBV28 combines with J gene TRBJ1-6; D gene ambiguous. CDR3 length equals 13 residues. Germline CDR1 reads MDHEN; CDR2 reads SYDVKM. V gave up 2 bases and J gave up 8 bases, with 7 bases separating them. The CDR3 region has the DNA TGTGCCAGCAGTTTAGAGGGTTATTCACCCCTCCACTTT. Translated, it gives CASSLEGYSPLHF.

The V gene is TRBV7-9, the J gene TRBJ2-1, with 8 positions matching TRBD2. The CDR3 has 15 amino acids. V trimming: 1 base; J trimming: 7 bases; junction bases outside the gene matches: 6. CDR1 SEHNR and CDR2 FQNEAQ come from the germline V gene (reference sequence). CDR3 in DNA: TGTGCCAGCAGCTTAGGGGGCGGGAGGTATAATGAGCAGTTCTTC. Translated: CASSLGGGRYNEQFF.